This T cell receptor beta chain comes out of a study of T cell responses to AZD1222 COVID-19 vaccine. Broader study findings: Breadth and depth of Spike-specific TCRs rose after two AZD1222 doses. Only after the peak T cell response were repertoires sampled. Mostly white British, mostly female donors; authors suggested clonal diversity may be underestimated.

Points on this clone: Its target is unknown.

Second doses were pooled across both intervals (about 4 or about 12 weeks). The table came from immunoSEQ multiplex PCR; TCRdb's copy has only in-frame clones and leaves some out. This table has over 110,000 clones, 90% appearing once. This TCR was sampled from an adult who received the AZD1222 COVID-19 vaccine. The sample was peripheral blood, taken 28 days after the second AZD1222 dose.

The CDR3 sequence is CATSSAGTLGPEAFF. The CDR3 DNA sequence: TGTGCCACGTCTTCCGCTGGCACCCTAGGACCTGAAGCTTTCTTT. This chain joins TRBV28 and TRBJ1-1; D remains ambiguous. This CDR3 has 15 amino acids. From germline, CDR1 is MDHEN and CDR2 SYDVKM. V was clipped by 10 bases and J by 6 bases, with 24 bases between them. Variable domain in full (rest from reference TRBV28 and TRBJ1-1): DVKVTQSSRYLVKRTGEKVFLECVQDMDHENMFWYRQDPGLGLRLIYFSYDVKMKEKGDIPEGYSVSREKKERFSLILESASTNQTSMYLCATSSAGTLGPEAFFGQGTRLTVV.